The T cell receptor (beta chain) under discussion was sequenced for a study of blood T cell repertoires in COVID-19. Study context: Sites in the United States, Italy and Spain provided acute and convalescent COVID-19 samples. T cells, B-cell-depleted T cells, or PBMCs supplied cDNA or gDNA.

Source study methods: Quantification of nucleated cells was approximated via reference gene primer amplification. Assay: immunoSEQ multiplex PCR; the TCRdb copy retains only in-frame clones and omits some. Clone size and V and J calls were adopted from that table, with D and trimming inferred from the DNA. The table has around 260,000 clones, around 82% seen once. The germline CDR1 and CDR2 sequences are MGHDK and SYGVNS. V dropped 8 bases and J dropped 2; count of bases not matched to a gene: 3. The CDR3 runs 13 residues. This clonotype was obtained from a woman in her 50s who had recovered from COVID-19. The sample taken for sequencing was peripheral blood. V gene TRBV25-1 combines with J gene TRBJ1-5; 7 bases are shared with TRBD1. The CDR3 loop reads CASRGQGNQPQHF. The CDR3 region has the DNA TGTGCCAGCCGCGGACAGGGCAATCAGCCCCAGCATTTT.